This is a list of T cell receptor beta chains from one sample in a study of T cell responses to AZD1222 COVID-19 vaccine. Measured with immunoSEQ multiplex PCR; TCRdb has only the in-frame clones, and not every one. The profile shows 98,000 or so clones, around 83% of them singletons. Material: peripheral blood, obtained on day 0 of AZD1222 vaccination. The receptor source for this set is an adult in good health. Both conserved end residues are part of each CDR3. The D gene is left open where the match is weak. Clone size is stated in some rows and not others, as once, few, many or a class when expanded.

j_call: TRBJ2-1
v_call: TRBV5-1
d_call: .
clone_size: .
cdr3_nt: TGCGCCAGCAGCTTGGCGGCGGAATACAATGAGCAGTTCTTC
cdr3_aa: CASSLAAEYNEQFF

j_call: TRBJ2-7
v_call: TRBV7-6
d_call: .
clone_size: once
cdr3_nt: TGTGCCAGCAGCTTAAGGGTTGGCAGGGCCTCCTACGAGCAGTACTTC
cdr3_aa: CASSLRVGRASYEQYF

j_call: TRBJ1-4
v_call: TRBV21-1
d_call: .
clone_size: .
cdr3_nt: TGTGCCAGCAGCAAAGAGCGGGAAGGGGCCAATGATGAAAAACTGTTTTTT
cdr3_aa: CASSKEREGANDEKLFF

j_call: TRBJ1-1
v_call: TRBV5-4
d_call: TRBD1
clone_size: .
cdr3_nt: TGTGCCAGCAGCTTGGGGACAGGGGGCGAGGGTCGGGGAGCTTTCTTT
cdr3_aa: CASSLGTGGEGRGAFF

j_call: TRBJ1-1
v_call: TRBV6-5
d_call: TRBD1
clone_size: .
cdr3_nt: TGTGCCAGCAGTAGACAGGGGGACACTGAAGCTTTCTTT
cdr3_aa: CASSRQGDTEAFF

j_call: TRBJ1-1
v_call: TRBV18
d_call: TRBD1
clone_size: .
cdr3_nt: TGTGCCAGCTCCCCCGGACAGGGGGCCCATATGAACACTGAAGCTTTCTTT
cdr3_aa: CASSPGQGAHMNTEAFF

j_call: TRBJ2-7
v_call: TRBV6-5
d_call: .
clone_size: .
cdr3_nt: TGTGCCAGCATGGGGGAATTACCCTCCTACGAGCAGTACTTC
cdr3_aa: CASMGELPSYEQYF

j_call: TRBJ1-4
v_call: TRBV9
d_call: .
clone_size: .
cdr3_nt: TGTGCCAGCAGCCCCTCCTGGGCCTGGCCTGAAAAACTGTTTTTT
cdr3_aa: CASSPSWAWPEKLFF

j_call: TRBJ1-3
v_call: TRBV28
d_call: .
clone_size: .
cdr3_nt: TGTGCCAGCAGTTTAGGAGGTGTGGGGTGGGAGACCATATATTTT
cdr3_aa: CASSLGGVGWETIYF

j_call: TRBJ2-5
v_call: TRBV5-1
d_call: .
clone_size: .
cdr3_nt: TGCGCCAGCAGCACCCGACCAGCCTACTTAAAAGAGACCCAGTACTTC
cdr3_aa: CASSTRPAYLKETQYF

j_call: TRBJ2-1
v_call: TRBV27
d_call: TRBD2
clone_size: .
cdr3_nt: TGTGCCAGCAGTTTATCGCGGGGGGGCTACAATGAGCAGTTCTTC
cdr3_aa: CASSLSRGGYNEQFF

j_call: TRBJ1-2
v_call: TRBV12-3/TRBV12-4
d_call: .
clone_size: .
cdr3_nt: TGTGCCAGCAGTTCCCGGGGGCCCGGGGACTACACCTTC
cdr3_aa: CASSSRGPGDYTF

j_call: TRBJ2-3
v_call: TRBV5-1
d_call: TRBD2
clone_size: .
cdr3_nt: TGCGCCAGCAGCTTGCTTAGCGGGGGCACAGATACGCAGTATTTT
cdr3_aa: CASSLLSGGTDTQYF

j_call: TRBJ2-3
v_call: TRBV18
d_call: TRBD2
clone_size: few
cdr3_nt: TGTGCCAGCTCACCACCGAGCGGGGGGGCCAGAGATACGCAGTATTTT
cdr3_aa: CASSPPSGGARDTQYF

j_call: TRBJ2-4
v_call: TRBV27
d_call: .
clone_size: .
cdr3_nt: TGTGCCAGCAGTTTTGCAGCAGCCAAAAACATTCAGTACTTC
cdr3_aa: CASSFAAAKNIQYF

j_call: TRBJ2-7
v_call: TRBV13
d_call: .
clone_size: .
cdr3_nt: TGTGCCAGCAGCTTAGAGGGGGGGCAAAGCTCCTACGAGCAGTACTTC
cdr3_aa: CASSLEGGQSSYEQYF

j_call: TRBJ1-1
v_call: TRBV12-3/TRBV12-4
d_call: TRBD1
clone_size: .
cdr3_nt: TGTGCCAGCAGGCCAAACAGGGGTGAAGCTTTCTTT
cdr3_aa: CASRPNRGEAFF

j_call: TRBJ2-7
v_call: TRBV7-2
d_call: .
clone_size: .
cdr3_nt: TGTGCCAGCAGCTTAGTCGGAGGGGGCAACTACGAGCAGTACTTC
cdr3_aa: CASSLVGGGNYEQYF

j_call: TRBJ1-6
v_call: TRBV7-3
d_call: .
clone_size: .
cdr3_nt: TGTGCCAGCAGCTTAGGTACGGAGAATTCACCCCTCCACTTT
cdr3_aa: CASSLGTENSPLHF

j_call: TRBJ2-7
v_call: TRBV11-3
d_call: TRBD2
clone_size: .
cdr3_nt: TGTGCCAGCAGCTTAGAAGGTTCGGGACTAGCGGGGGGACCATACGAGCAGTACTTC
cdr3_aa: CASSLEGSGLAGGPYEQYF

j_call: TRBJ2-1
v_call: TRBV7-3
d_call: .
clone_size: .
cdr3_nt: TGTGCCAGCAGCTTAACGCGGTCCTACAATGAGCAGTTCTTC
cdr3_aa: CASSLTRSYNEQFF

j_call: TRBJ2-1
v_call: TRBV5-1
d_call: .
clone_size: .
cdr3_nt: TGCGCCAGCAGCCAAACCGAGAGTGAGCAGTTCTTC
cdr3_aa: CASSQTESEQFF

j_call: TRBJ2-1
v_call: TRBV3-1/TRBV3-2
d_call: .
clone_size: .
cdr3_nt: TGTGCCAGCAGCCAAGATTTCGACAATGAGCAGTTCTTC
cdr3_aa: CASSQDFDNEQFF

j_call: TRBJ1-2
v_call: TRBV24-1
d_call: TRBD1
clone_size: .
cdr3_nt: TGTGCCACCAGTGACTTACAGGGGGCGCAAGGCTACACCTTC
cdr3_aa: CATSDLQGAQGYTF

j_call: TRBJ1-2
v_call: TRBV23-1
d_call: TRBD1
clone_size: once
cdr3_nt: TGCGCCCACAGGGCCGGGCAGGGGGCGCCGGGGGGCTACACCTTC
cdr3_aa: CAHRAGQGAPGGYTF

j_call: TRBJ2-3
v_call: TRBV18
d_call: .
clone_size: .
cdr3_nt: TGTGCCAGCTCACCACCTGACAGAGATACGCAGTATTTT
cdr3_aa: CASSPPDRDTQYF

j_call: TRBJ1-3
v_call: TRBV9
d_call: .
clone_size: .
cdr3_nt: TGTGCCAGCAGCCGGGGTGGTGGAAACACCATATATTTT
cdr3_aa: CASSRGGGNTIYF

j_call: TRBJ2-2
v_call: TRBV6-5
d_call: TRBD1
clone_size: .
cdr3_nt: TGTGCCAGCAGCCGGGACAGTAACACCGGGGAGCTGTTTTTT
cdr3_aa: CASSRDSNTGELFF

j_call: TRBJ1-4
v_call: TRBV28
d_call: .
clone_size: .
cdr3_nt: TGTGCCAGCAGTTTCGGTGGGGGGCTTAATGAAAAACTGTTTTTT
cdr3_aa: CASSFGGGLNEKLFF

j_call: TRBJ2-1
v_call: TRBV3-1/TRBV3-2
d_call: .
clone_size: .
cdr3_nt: TGTGCCAGCAGCCAACCGATTCCTATAGCACATGAGCAGTTCTTC
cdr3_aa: CASSQPIPIAHEQFF

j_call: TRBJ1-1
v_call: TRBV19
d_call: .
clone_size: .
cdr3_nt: TGTGCCAGTAGTATAGGTCCAGCTTTGAACACTGAAGCTTTCTTT
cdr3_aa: CASSIGPALNTEAFF

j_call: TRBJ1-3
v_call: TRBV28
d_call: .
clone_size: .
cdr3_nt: TGTGCCAGCTCCACCGGGGGTGTTGGAAACACCATATATTTT
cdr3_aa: CASSTGGVGNTIYF

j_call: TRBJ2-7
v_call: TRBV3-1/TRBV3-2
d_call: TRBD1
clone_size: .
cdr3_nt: TGTGCCAGCAGCCAAGATTATAGACAGGGATTCCGCGAGCAGTACTTC
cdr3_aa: CASSQDYRQGFREQYF

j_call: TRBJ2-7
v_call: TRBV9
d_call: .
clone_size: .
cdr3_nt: TGTGCCAGCAGCGACCGGGACGGGTACTACGAGCAGTACTTC
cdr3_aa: CASSDRDGYYEQYF

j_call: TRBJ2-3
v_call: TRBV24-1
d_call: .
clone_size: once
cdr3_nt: TGTGCCACCGGGGAGGCGCTCGCAAGCACAGATACGCAGTATTTT
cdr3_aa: CATGEALASTDTQYF

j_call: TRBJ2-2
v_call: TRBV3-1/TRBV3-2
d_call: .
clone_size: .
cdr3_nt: TGTGCCAGCAGCCAAGATTGGGACGGGGAGCTGTTTTTT
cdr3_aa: CASSQDWDGELFF

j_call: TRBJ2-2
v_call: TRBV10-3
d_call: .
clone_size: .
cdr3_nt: TGTGCCATCACGGCGGGGGCCGAGGGCGGGGAGCTGTTTTTT
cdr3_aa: CAITAGAEGGELFF

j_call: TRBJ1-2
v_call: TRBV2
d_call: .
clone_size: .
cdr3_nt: TGTGCCGGATCCACGGAGGGCGCGATTGGCTACACCTTC
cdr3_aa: CAGSTEGAIGYTF

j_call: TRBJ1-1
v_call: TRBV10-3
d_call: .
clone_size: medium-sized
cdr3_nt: TGTGCCATCAGTGAGTCAGGGACTGAAGCTTTCTTT
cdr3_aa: CAISESGTEAFF

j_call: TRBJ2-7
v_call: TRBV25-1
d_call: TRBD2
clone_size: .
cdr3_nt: TGTGCCAGCAGTGCGAAAGCGGGGAACCCCTACGAGCAGTACTTC
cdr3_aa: CASSAKAGNPYEQYF

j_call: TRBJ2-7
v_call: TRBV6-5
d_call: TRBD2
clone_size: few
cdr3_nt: TGTGCCAGCAGCCTAGCGGGGGATACCTCCTACGAGCAGTACTTC
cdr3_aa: CASSLAGDTSYEQYF

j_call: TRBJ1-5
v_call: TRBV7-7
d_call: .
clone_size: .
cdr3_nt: TGTGCCAGCAGCTTAGAGGACGGTCAGCCCCAGCATTTT
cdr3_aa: CASSLEDGQPQHF

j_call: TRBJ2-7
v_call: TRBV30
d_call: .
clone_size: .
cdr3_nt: TGTGCCTGGAGTCGTAAGGGCAGGGACACCTACGAGCAGTACTTC
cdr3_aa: CAWSRKGRDTYEQYF

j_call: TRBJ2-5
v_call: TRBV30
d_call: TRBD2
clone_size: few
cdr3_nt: TGTGCCTGGAAGATAGCGGGGGTAGAGACCCAGTACTTC
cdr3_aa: CAWKIAGVETQYF

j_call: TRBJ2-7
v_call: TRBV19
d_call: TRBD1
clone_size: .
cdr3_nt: TGTGCCAGTAGTGTTCCGGGACAGGGCTCTGGCGAGCAGTACTTC
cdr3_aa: CASSVPGQGSGEQYF

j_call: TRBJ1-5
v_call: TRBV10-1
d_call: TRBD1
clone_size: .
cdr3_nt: TGCGCCAGCAGTCCCGGACAGGGGGATCAGCCCCAGCATTTT
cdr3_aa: CASSPGQGDQPQHF